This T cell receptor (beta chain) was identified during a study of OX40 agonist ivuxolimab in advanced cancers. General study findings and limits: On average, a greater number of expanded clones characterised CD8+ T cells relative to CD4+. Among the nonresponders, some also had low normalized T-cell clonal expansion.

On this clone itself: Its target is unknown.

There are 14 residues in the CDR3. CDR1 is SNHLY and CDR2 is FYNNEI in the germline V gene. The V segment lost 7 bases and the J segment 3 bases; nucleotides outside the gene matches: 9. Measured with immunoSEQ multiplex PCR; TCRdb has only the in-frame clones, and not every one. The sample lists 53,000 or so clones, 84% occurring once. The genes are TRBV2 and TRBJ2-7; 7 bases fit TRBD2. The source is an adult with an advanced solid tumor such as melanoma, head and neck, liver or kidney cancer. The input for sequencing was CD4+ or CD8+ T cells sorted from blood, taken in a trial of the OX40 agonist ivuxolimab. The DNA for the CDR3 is TGTGCCAGCATTCAGGGCCGCGGGGGCTACGAGCAGTACTTC. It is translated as CASIQGRGGYEQYF.